The clone carrying this T cell receptor beta chain has only one observation. The target antigen is unknown. Treatment specified: 19 received Ad26.COV2.S at low or high dose, single or two shots; five or six received placebo; per-sample allocation not given. Following the first vaccine or placebo injection, samples were taken on day 63. The sample originates from a study of Ad26.COV2.S vaccination and SARS-CoV-2 variants. Whole-study context: Donor allocation was to the COV1001 Ad26.COV2.S trial arm. By the intramuscular route, Ad26.COV2.S was given once, or twice 56 days apart. Study conclusions and caveats: For non-spike TCRs, breadth in vaccine recipients resembled that in placebo recipients. People given the vaccine had a wider spike-specific TCR breadth than placebo recipients did.

Germline-derived CDR1 and CDR2 are SGHRS and YFSETQ. The junction had 4 bases not matched to a gene; V was cut back by 4 bases and J by 0 bases. The CDR3 is 16 residues long. Assay used: immunoSEQ multiplex PCR; TCRdb lists only in-frame clones, some missing. The table lists about 680,000 clones, roughly nine tenths of them singletons. This TCR derives from a person between 18 and 60 years old who received the Ad26.COV2.S COVID-19 vaccine or a placebo. This sequence joins TRBV5-1 and TRBJ2-6, with 7 positions matching TRBD1. Sample: peripheral blood, taken in a trial of Ad26.COV2.S vaccine versus placebo. The DNA for the CDR3 is TGCGCCAGCAGCCCCGGGACAGCCTCTGGGGCCAACGTCCTGACTTTC. It translates to CASSPGTASGANVLTF.